This TCR beta chain is from a study of CD8+ T cells in alopecia areata. Researchers took lesional scalp punch biopsies and peripheral blood from people who were alopecia areata patients. From PBMCs, CD4+ and CD8+ T cells were sorted. V trimming: 6 bases; J trimming: 0 bases; junction bases outside the gene matches: 1. The germline CDR1 and CDR2 sequences are SNHLY and FYNNEI. This CDR3 region has 15 residues. Reverse transcribed after extraction, RNA yielded cDNA as the sequencing template. Clones were read by immunoSEQ multiplex PCR, and TCRdb kept only the in-frame ones, dropping some. The data contain some 150,000 clones, roughly 61% of them seen just once; the ten biggest clones take up under 7.5%.

Sequences were derived from CD4+ T cells sorted from blood, sampled at week 0. This chain links TRBV2 with TRBJ2-4; 11 bases are shared with TRBD1. This TCR was recovered from a human donor with alopecia areata. CDR3 amino acids: CASRGTGGAKNIQYF. The CDR3 coding sequence is TGTGCCAGCAGGGGGACAGGGGGAGCCAAAAACATTCAGTACTTC. Full variable domain (missing parts from reference TRBV2 and TRBJ2-4): EPEVTQTPSHQVTQMGQEVILRCVPISNHLYFYWYRQILGQKVEFLVSFYNNEISEKSEIFDDQFSVERPDGSNFTLKIRSTKLEDSAMYFCASRGTGGAKNIQYFGAGTRLSVL.